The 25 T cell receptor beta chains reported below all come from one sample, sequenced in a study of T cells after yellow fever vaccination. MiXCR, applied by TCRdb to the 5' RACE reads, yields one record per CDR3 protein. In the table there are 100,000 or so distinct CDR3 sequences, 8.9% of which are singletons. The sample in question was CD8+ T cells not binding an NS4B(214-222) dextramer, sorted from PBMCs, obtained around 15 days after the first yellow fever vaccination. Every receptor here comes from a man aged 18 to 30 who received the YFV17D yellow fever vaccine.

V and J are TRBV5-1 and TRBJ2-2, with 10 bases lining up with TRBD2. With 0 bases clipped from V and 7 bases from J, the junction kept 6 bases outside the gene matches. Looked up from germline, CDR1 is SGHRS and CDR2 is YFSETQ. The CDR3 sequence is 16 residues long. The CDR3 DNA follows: TGCGCCAGCAGCTTGGTGGGACTAGCGATTAACGGGGAGCTGTTTTTT. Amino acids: CASSLVGLAINGELFF.

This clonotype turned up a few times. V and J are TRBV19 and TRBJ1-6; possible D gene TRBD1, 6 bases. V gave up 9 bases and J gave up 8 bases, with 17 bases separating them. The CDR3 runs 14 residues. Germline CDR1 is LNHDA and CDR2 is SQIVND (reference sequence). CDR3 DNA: TGTGCCAGCAGCCGGGGGGCCGGGTATTCACCCCTCCACTTT. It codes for CASSRGAGYSPLHF.

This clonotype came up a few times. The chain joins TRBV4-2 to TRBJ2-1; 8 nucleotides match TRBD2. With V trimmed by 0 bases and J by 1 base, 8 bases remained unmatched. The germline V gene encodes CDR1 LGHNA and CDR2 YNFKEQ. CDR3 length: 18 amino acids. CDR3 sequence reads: CASSQELDGGGSYNEQFF. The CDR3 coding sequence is TGTGCCAGCAGCCAAGAATTGGACGGGGGGGGATCCTACAATGAGCAGTTCTTC.

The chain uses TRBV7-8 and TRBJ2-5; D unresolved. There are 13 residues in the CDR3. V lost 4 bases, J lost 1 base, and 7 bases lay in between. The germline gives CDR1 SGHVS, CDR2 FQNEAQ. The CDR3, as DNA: TGTGCCAGCAGCTGGCCCCCCCAAGAGACCCAGTACTTC. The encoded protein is CASSWPPQETQYF.

CDR3 protein: CASSYGDGEKLFF. In DNA form, the CDR3 reads TGTGCCAGCAGTTACGGGGACGGGGAAAAACTGTTTTTT. The J gene is TRBJ1-4, the V gene TRBV6-5; the D gene is possibly TRBD1 (5 bases). V was cut by 2 bases and J by 8 bases, with 9 bases left in between. Germline loops: CDR1 MNHEY, CDR2 SVGAGI. The CDR3 is 13 residues long.

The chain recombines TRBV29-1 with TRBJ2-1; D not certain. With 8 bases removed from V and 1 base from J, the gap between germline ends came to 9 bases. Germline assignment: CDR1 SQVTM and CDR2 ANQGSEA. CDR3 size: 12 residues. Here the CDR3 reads CSTRVSYNEQFF. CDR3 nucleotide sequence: TGCAGCACTCGGGTTTCCTACAATGAGCAGTTCTTC.

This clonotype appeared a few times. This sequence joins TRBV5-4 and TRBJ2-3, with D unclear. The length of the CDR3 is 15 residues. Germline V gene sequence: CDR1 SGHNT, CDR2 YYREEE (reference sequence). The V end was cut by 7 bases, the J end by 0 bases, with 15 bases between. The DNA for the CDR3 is TGTGCCAGCCACTTTGTGGGTTCTAGCACAGATACGCAGTATTTT. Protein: CASHFVGSSTDTQYF.

CDR3 sequence reads: CASSQGGRTYQETQYF. The DNA of the CDR3 is TGCGCCAGCAGCCAAGGAGGGCGAACGTACCAAGAGACCCAGTACTTC. The gene calls are TRBV4-1 and TRBJ2-5; possibly TRBD2 for D (5 bases). Germline lookup yields CDR1 MGHRA and CDR2 YSYEKL. The V and J ends lost 1 base and 0 bases respectively, with 12 bases between them. The CDR3 sequence is 16 residues long.

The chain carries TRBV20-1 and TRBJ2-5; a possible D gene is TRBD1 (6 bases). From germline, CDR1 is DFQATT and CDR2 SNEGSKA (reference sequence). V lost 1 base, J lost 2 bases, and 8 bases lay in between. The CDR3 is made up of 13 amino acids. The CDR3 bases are TGCAGTGCTAGAGGGACAGATCAAGAGACCCAGTACTTC. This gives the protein CSARGTDQETQYF.

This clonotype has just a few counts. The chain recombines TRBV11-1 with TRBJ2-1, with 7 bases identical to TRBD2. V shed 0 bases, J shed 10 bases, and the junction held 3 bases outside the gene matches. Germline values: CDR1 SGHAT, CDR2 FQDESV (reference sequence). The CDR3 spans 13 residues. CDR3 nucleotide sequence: TGTGCCAGCAGCTTAGCTTCCGGGAGGGAGCAGTTCTTC. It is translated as CASSLASGREQFF.

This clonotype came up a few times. The CDR3 bases are TGCGCCAGCAGCTTGGTGGGACAGGGGGTATTCACTGAAGCTTTCTTT. This gives the protein CASSLVGQGVFTEAFF. The rearrangement uses TRBV5-1 and TRBJ1-1, with 11 bases lining up with TRBD1. Trimming cost V 0 bases and J 4 bases; bases outside gene matches: 5. Per the germline V gene, CDR1 is SGHRS and CDR2 is YFSETQ. This CDR3 has 16 amino acids.

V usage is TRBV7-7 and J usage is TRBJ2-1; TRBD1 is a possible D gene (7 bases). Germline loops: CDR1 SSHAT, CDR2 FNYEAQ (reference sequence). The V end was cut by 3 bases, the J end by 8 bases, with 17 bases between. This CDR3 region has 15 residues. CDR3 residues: CASSFPRGAIDEQFF. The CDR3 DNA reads TGTGCCAGCAGCTTTCCCAGGGGGGCTATCGATGAGCAGTTCTTC.

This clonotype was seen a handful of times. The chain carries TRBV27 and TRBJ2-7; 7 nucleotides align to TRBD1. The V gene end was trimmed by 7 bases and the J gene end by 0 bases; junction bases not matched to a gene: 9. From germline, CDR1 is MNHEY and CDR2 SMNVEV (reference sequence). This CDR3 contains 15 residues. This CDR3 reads CASTLARGNSYEQYF. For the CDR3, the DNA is TGTGCCAGCACCCTAGCCAGGGGGAACTCCTACGAGCAGTACTTC.

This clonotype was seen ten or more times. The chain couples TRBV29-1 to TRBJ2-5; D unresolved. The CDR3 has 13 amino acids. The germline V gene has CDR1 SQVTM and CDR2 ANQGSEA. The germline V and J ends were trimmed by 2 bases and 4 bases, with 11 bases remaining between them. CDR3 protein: CSVEPIWGETQYF. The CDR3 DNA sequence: TGCAGCGTTGAACCAATTTGGGGAGAGACCCAGTACTTC.

CDR3 nucleotide sequence: TGTGCCAGCAGTTTTGGGGGAGAGCAGTACGTC. This encodes CASSFGGEQYV. V is TRBV27 and J is TRBJ2-7; TRBD1 or TRBD2 may be the D gene (5 bases each). From germline, CDR1 is MNHEY and CDR2 SMNVEV (reference sequence). The CDR3 runs 11 residues. V lost 3 bases, J lost 7 bases, and 7 bases lay in between.

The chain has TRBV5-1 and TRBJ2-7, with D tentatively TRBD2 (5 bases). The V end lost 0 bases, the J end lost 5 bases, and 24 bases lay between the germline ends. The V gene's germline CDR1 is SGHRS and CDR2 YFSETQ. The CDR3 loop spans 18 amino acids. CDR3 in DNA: TGCGCCAGCAGCTTGGAGCGGAGGAAGTCCCAGAAGTACCACGAGCAGTACTTC. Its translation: CASSLERRKSQKYHEQYF. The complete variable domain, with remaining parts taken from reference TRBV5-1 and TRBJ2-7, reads KAGVTQTPRYLIKTRGQQVTLSCSPISGHRSVSWYQQTPGQGLQFLFEYFSETQRNKGNFPGRFSGRQFSNSRSEMNVSTLELGDSALYLCASSLERRKSQKYHEQYFGPGTRLTVT.

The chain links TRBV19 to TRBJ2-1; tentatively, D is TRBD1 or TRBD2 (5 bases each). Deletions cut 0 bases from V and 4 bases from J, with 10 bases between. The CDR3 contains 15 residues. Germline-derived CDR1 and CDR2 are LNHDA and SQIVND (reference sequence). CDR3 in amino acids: CASSIDRELYNEQFF. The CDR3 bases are TGTGCCAGTAGTATAGACAGGGAGCTTTACAATGAGCAGTTCTTC.

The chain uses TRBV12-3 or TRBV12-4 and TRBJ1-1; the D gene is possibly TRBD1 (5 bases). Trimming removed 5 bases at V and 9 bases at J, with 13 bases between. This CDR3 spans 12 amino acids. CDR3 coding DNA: TGTGCCAGCAGTCGACAGACAGACAAAGCTTTCTTT. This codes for CASSRQTDKAFF.

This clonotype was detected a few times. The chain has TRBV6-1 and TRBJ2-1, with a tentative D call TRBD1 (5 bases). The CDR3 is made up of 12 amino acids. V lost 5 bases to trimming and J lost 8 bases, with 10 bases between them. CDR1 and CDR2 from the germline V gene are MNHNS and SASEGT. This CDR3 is CASSKGSHEQFF. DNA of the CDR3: TGTGCCAGCAGTAAGGGGTCGCATGAGCAGTTCTTC.

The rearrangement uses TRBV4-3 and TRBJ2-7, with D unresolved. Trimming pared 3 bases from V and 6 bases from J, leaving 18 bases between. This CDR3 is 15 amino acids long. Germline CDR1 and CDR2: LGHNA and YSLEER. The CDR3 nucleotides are TGCGCCAGCAGCCAGAGTTGGGGTGAAGGTTCCGAGCAGTACTTC. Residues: CASSQSWGEGSEQYF.

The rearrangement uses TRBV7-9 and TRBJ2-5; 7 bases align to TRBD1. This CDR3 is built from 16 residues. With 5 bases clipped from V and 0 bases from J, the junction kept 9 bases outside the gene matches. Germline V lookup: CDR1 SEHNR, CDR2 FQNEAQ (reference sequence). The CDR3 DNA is TGTGCCAGCAGCCGGCCGACAGGGAGAAACCAAGAGACCCAGTACTTC. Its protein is CASSRPTGRNQETQYF.

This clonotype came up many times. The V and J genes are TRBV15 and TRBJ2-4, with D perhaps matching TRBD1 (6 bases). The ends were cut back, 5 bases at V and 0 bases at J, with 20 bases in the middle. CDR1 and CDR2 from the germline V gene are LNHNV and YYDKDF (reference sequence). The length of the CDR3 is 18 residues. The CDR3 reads CATSAHQPGTKAKNIQYF. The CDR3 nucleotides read TGTGCCACCAGCGCACACCAGCCCGGGACAAAAGCCAAAAACATTCAGTACTTC.

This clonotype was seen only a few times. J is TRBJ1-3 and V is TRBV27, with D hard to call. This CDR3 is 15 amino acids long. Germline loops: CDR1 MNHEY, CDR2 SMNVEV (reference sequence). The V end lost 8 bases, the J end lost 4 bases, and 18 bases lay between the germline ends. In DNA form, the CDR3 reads TGTGCCAGCGCCCCGCGGGCGCGAAGCGGAAACACCATATATTTT. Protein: CASAPRARSGNTIYF.

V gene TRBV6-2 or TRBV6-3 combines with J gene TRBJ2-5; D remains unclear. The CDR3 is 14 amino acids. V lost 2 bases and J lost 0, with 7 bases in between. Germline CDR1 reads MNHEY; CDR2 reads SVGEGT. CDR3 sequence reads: CASSYTQYQETQYF. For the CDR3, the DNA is TGTGCCAGCAGTTACACGCAGTACCAAGAGACCCAGTACTTC.

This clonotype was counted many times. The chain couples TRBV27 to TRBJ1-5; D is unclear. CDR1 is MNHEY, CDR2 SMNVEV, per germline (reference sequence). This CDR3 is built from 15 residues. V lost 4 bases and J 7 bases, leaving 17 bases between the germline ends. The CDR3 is CASSSINGVGQPQHF. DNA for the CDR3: TGTGCCAGCAGTTCAATAAACGGGGTCGGGCAGCCCCAGCATTTT.